The 20 T cell receptor beta chains below come from one sample, sequenced in a study of T cell changes during pregnancy in multiple sclerosis (dated by TCRdb to between 2018 and 2020). To prepare the library, the immunoSEQ multiplex PCR assay was applied. What TCRdb holds here is the immuneACCESS table cut down to in-frame rearrangements. Part of the clones is not present; checked against another copy, under half of the missing clones reflect an unresolved V gene, and the others are unexplained. Here the sample has 25,000 to 35,000 clones; 89% occur a single time. The ten most abundant clones make up roughly a tenth of the sample. The sequenced sample was CD8+ T cells from peripheral blood mononuclear cells, obtained in the second trimester of pregnancy. These TCRs come from a female donor with multiple sclerosis, enrolled in a pregnancy study.

Here the CDR3 reads CASSPTGTDLNEQFF. The CDR3 nucleotides read TGTGCCAGCAGCCCAACCGGGACAGACCTCAATGAGCAGTTCTTC. The chain employs TRBV7-3 and TRBJ2-1; 7 bases are shared with TRBD1. The length of the CDR3 is 15 residues. V shed 5 bases, J shed 6 bases, and the junction held 10 bases outside the gene matches. From germline, CDR1 is SGHTA and CDR2 FQGTGA.

This clone was counted once. The V and J genes are TRBV5-1 and TRBJ2-2, with D perhaps matching TRBD1 (6 bases). Germline V gene lookup returns CDR1 SGHRS and CDR2 YFSETQ. The CDR3 runs 16 residues. The V end lost 2 bases, the J end lost 1 base, and 12 bases lay between the germline ends. The CDR3 coding sequence is TGCGCCAGCAGCTTACCGGGACACAAGAACACCGGGGAGCTGTTTTTT. The encoded protein is CASSLPGHKNTGELFF.

Concerning this clone: This specimen includes other DNA sequences encoding the same CDR3. V usage is TRBV6-1 and J usage is TRBJ1-1; a possible D gene is TRBD1 (6 bases). The CDR3 spans 11 residues. Germline V CDR1 and CDR2: MNHNS, SASEGT. Trimming shortened V by 4 bases and J by 6 bases, and 6 bases separated the two germline ends. CDR3 in DNA: TGTGCCAGCAGTGGGGGGCCTGAAGCTTTCTTT. Encoded protein: CASSGGPEAFF.

This clone has a single count. V gene TRBV27 combines with J gene TRBJ1-2, with 8 bases aligning to TRBD1. The CDR3 runs to 15 residues. The J segment lost 8 bases and the V segment lost 2 bases, leaving 10 bases of the junction unmatched. The germline V gene encodes CDR1 MNHEY and CDR2 SMNVEV (reference sequence). CDR3 nucleotide sequence: TGTGCCAGCAGTTTAGCCGGGTACAGGGACAGGGGCTACACCTTC. Translating it yields CASSLAGYRDRGYTF.

This clone was picked up a small number of times. The V call is TRBV13, the J call TRBJ1-1; D possibly corresponds to TRBD1 (5 bases). The CDR3 runs 13 residues. V was pared by 5 bases and J by 8 bases, with 15 bases between. The germline V gene encodes CDR1 PRHDT and CDR2 FYEKMQ (reference sequence). CDR3 sequence reads: CASSDLQDREAFF. In DNA, the CDR3 is TGTGCCAGCAGCGACCTCCAAGACAGAGAAGCTTTCTTT.

The V call is TRBV19, the J call TRBJ1-2; 8 nucleotides match TRBD1. Germline CDR1 is LNHDA and CDR2 is SQIVND (reference sequence). After removal of 6 bases from V and 4 bases from J, the junction contained 1 base not matched to a gene. The CDR3 runs to 12 residues. CDR3 sequence reads: CASSTGGYGYTF. CDR3 DNA sequence: TGTGCCAGTAGCACAGGGGGCTATGGCTACACCTTC.

J is TRBJ1-2 and V is TRBV9, with D perhaps TRBD1 (5 bases). Germline CDR1 reads SGDLS; CDR2 reads YYNGEE. The germline V and J ends were trimmed by 1 base and 5 bases, with 9 bases remaining between them. This CDR3 is 13 amino acids long. This chain's CDR3 is CASSVTQAYGYTF. In nucleotides, the CDR3 is TGTGCCAGCAGCGTAACACAGGCTTATGGCTACACCTTC.

The chain uses TRBV28 and TRBJ1-2; TRBD1 matches at 7 bases. The trim removed 7 bases at V and 3 bases at J, leaving 5 bases unmatched. Germline CDR1 and CDR2: MDHEN and SYDVKM. The CDR3 is made up of 13 amino acids. In nucleotides, the CDR3 is TGTGCCAGCAACCCGACAGGGTACTATGGCTACACCTTC. Encoded protein: CASNPTGYYGYTF.

The chain recombines TRBV28 with TRBJ2-7; 10 bases are shared with TRBD2. V lost 2 bases, J lost 3 bases, and 7 bases stayed unmatched. This CDR3 has 16 amino acids. Per germline, CDR1 MDHEN and CDR2 SYDVKM. CDR3 in amino acids: CASSLRISGRDYEQYF. Here the CDR3 DNA reads TGTGCCAGCAGTTTACGGATCAGCGGGAGGGACTACGAGCAGTACTTC.

The chain couples TRBV28 to TRBJ2-1, with TRBD2 matching over 10 bases. Trimming at V came to 5 bases and at J to 1 base, leaving 11 bases not matched to a gene. Germline CDR1 and CDR2: MDHEN and SYDVKM. The CDR3 loop spans 18 amino acids. In DNA form, the CDR3 reads TGTGCCAGCAGTCGTCTAGCGGGAGAGGTCGGGTCCTACAATGAGCAGTTCTTC. Its translation is CASSRLAGEVGSYNEQFF.

The CDR3 is CASSFWDRDFSYGYTF. For the CDR3, the DNA is TGTGCCAGCAGCTTTTGGGACCGGGACTTCAGCTATGGCTACACCTTC. The chain joins TRBV7-9 to TRBJ1-2, with D perhaps TRBD1 (5 bases). Trimming left V 3 bases short and J 4 bases short, with 18 bases between. Germline V gene data show CDR1 as SEHNR and CDR2 as FQNEAQ (reference sequence). This CDR3 has 16 amino acids.

V and J are TRBV4-1 and TRBJ1-4; D possibly corresponds to TRBD1 (5 bases). V was cut by 2 bases and J by 8 bases, with 12 bases left in between. The CDR3 runs to 14 residues. Germline loops: CDR1 MGHRA, CDR2 YSYEKL. The CDR3 DNA follows: TGCGCCAGCAGCCAACTTACAGGTGGGGAAAAACTGTTTTTT. It codes for CASSQLTGGEKLFF.

This chain connects TRBV14 to TRBJ2-5, with 7 nucleotides matching TRBD1. J was trimmed by 5 bases and V by 4 bases; bases with no gene match: 16. This CDR3 has 17 amino acids. CDR1 is SGHDN and CDR2 is FVKESK in the germline V gene. CDR3 loop: CASSPALYRGMRETQYF. The CDR3 coding sequence is TGTGCCAGCAGCCCCGCACTTTACAGGGGAATGAGGGAGACCCAGTACTTC. Using reference TRBV14 and TRBJ2-5 for the parts outside the CDR3, the full variable domain is EAGVTQFPSHSVIEKGQTVTLRCDPISGHDNLYWYRRVMGKEIKFLLHFVKESKQDESGMPNNRFLAERTGGTYSTLKVQPAELEDSGVYFCASSPALYRGMRETQYFGPGTRLLVL.

V and J are TRBV7-6 and TRBJ2-6; possibly TRBD1 for D (6 bases). In germline, CDR1 is SGHVS, CDR2 FNYEAQ. This CDR3 is built from 15 residues. V dropped 5 bases and J dropped 3 bases, with 11 bases sitting between them. The CDR3 nucleotides are TGTGCCAGCAGCCGACAGGCCTTTGGGGCCAACGTCCTGACTTTC. This codes for CASSRQAFGANVLTF.

The V call is TRBV2, the J call TRBJ2-5, with 8 bases aligning to TRBD2. CDR1 and CDR2 from the germline V gene are SNHLY and FYNNEI. Trimming at V came to 6 bases and at J to 5 bases, leaving 8 bases not matched to a gene. This CDR3 spans 14 amino acids. The CDR3 loop is CASRLAGSRETQYF. CDR3 DNA sequence: TGTGCCAGCAGATTAGCGGGATCCCGGGAGACCCAGTACTTC.

This clone appeared a few times. This chain joins TRBV5-4 and TRBJ1-1; D gene ambiguous. V was clipped by 9 bases and J by 1 base, with 13 bases between them. Germline loops: CDR1 SGHNT, CDR2 YYREEE (reference sequence). The CDR3 sequence is 13 residues long. CDR3 nucleotides: TGTGCCACCTCCGGACGGGGGAACACTGAAGCTTTCTTT. This codes for CATSGRGNTEAFF.

The chain is built from TRBV9 and TRBJ2-3; 14 bases map to TRBD2. V lost 3 bases to trimming and J lost 5 bases; unmatched junction nucleotides: 11. Looked up from germline, CDR1 is SGDLS and CDR2 is YYNGEE. This CDR3 has 18 amino acids. DNA of the CDR3: TGTGCCAGCAGCGCCCGACTAGCGGGGGGGCCAATAGGAGATACGCAGTATTTT. It translates to CASSARLAGGPIGDTQYF.

The CDR3 region has the DNA TGCAGCGTTGACGGGACAGGGAAGTACAATGAGCAGTTCTTC. It codes for CSVDGTGKYNEQFF. The rearrangement links TRBV29-1 to TRBJ2-1, with 9 bases identical to TRBD1. The germline CDR1 and CDR2 sequences are SQVTM and ANQGSEA. J was trimmed by 4 bases and V by 3 bases; bases with no gene match: 4. The CDR3 spans 14 residues.

V usage is TRBV7-8 and J usage is TRBJ2-1; 14 bases match TRBD2. V lost 7 bases, J lost 7 bases, and 12 bases stayed unmatched. The CDR3 sequence is 17 residues long. Germline V gene sequence: CDR1 SGHVS, CDR2 FQNEAQ. Written as DNA, the CDR3 is TGTGCCAGCAACACAGACGGGCGGACTAGCGGGGGGAATGAGCAGTTCTTC. This codes for CASNTDGRTSGGNEQFF.

The J gene is TRBJ2-1, the V gene TRBV7-9, with D perhaps TRBD2 (5 bases). The CDR3 has 14 amino acids. The V gene lost 1 base and the J gene lost 8 bases, with 12 bases spanning the gap. Germline CDR1 is SEHNR and CDR2 is FQNEAQ (reference sequence). This chain's CDR3 is CASSLESWRDEQFF. Here the CDR3 DNA reads TGTGCCAGCAGCTTAGAATCCTGGCGGGATGAGCAGTTCTTC.